This T cell receptor (beta chain) was captured by sequencing in a study of blood T cell repertoires in COVID-19. V gave up 3 bases and J gave up 9 bases; unmatched junction bases: 2. The length of the CDR3 is 12 residues. Germline V gene lookup returns CDR1 LGHNA and CDR2 YNFKEQ. Under the authors' procedure: For nucleated cells, counts were estimated from reference gene primer amplification. Profiled with immunoSEQ multiplex PCR; TCRdb holds only in-frame clones, not every one. V and J calls and clone size come straight from that table; D and trimming were deduced from the DNA. There are under 150,000 clones in the sample; more than 75% occur only once, and about 8.1% lies in the top ten. This clone was seen ten or more times.

This receptor was identified in a woman aged 40 to 49 with acute or convalescent COVID-19. The specimen was peripheral blood. The chain joins TRBV4-2 to TRBJ1-2; 9 bases agree with TRBD1. CDR3 bases: TGTGCCAGCAGCCAGGGGACAGGGAGCTACACCTTC. Translated, it gives CASSQGTGSYTF.